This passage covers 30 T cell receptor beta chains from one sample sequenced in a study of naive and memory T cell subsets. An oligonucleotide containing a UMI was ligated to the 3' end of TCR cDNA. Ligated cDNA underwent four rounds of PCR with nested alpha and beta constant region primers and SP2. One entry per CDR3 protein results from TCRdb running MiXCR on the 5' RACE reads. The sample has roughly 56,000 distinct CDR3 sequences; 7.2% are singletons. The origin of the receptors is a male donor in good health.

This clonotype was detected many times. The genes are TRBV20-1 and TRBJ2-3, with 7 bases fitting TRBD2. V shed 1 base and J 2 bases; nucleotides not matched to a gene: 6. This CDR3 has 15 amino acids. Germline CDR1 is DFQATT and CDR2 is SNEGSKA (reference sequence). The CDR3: CSARGGSGYTDTQYF. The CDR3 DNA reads TGCAGTGCTAGAGGAGGTAGCGGGTACACAGATACGCAGTATTTT.

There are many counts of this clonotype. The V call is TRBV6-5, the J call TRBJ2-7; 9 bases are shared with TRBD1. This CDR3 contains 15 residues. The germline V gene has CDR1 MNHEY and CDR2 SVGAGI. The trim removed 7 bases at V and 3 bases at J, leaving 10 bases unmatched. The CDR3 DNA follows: TGTGCCAGCATTATGACCGGGACAGGGCACTACGAGCAGTACTTC. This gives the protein CASIMTGTGHYEQYF.

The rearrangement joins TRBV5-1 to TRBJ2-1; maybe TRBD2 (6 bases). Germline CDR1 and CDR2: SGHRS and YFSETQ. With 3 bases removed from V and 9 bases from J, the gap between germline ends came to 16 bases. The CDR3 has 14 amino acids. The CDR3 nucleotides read TGCGCCAGCAGCTATAGCGGTGCCGCGCCTGAGCAGTTCTTC. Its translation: CASSYSGAAPEQFF.

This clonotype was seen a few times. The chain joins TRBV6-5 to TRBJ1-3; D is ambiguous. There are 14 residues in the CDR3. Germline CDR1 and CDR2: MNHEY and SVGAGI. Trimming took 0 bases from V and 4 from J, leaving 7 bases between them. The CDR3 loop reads CASSYSPGGNTIYF. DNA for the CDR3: TGTGCCAGCAGTTACTCGCCCGGAGGAAACACCATATATTTT.

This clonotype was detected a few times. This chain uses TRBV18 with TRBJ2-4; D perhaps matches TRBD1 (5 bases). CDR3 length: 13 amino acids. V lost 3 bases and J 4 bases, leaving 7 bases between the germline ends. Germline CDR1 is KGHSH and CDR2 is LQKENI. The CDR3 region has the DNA TGTGCCAGCTCACCTCGACAGAAAAACATTCAGTACTTC. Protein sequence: CASSPRQKNIQYF.

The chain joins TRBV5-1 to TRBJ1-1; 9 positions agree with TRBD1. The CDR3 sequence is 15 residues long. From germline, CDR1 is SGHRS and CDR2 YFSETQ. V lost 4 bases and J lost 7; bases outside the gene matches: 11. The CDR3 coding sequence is TGCGCCAGCAGCCCTAGACAGGGGGGCTTATATGAAGCTTTCTTT. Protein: CASSPRQGGLYEAFF.

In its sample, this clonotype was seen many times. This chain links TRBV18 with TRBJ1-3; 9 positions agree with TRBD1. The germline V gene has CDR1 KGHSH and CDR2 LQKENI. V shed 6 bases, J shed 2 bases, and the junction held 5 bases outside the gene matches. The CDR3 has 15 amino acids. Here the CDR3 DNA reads TGTGCCAGCTCCCTCGGGACAGGGCCTGGAAACACCATATATTTT. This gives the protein CASSLGTGPGNTIYF.

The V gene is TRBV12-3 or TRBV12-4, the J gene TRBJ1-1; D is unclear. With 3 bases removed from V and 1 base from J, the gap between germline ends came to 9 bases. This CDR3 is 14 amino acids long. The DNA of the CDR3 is TGTGCCAGCAGTTTGAGCAGGAGGAACACTGAAGCTTTCTTT. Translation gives CASSLSRRNTEAFF.

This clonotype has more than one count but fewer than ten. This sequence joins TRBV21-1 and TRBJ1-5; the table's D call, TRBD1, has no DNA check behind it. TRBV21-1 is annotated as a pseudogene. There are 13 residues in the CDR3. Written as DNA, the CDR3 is TGTGCCAGCCCTTCCAGGGACAATCAGCCCCAGCATTTT. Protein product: CASPSRDNQPQHF.

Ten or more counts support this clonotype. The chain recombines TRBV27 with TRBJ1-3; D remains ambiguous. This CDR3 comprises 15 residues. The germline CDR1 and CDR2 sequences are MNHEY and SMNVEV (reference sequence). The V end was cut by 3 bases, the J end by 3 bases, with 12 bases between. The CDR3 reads CASSLSPGVGNTIYF. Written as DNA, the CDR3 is TGTGCCAGCAGTTTGAGCCCAGGCGTTGGAAACACCATATATTTT.

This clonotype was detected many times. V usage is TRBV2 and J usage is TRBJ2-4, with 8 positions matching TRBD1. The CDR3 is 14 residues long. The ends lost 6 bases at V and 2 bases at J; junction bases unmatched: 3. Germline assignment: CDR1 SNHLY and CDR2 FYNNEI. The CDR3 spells CASRQGETKNIQYF. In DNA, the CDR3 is TGTGCCAGCAGACAGGGGGAGACCAAAAACATTCAGTACTTC.

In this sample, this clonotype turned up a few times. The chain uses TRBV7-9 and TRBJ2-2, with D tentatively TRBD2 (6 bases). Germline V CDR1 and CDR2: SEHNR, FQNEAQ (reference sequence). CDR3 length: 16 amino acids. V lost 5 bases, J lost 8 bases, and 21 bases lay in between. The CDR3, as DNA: TGTGCCAGCAGCACCCGATGGCTAGCGAAAGATGGGGAGCTGTTTTTT. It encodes CASSTRWLAKDGELFF.

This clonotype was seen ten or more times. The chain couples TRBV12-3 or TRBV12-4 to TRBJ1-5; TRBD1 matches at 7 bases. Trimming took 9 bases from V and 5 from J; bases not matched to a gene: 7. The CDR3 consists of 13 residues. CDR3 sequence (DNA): TGTGCCAGTGGGGGGACAGATTATCAGCCCCAGCATTTT. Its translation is CASGGTDYQPQHF.

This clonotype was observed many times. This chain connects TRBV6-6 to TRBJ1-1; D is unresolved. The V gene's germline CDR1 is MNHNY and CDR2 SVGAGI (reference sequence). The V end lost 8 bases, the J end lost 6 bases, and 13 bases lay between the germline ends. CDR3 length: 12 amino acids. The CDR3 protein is CASEGGISEAFF. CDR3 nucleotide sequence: TGTGCCAGCGAGGGCGGGATTTCTGAAGCTTTCTTT.

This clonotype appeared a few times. The CDR3 sequence is CASSLLEGPSYEQYF. CDR3 nucleotide sequence: TGTGCCAGCAGCTTATTGGAGGGTCCTTCCTACGAGCAGTACTTC. This chain connects TRBV11-2 to TRBJ2-7; D might be TRBD2 (6 bases). The germline V gene encodes CDR1 SGHAT and CDR2 FQNNGV. Trimming took off 2 bases at V and 1 base at J, with 12 bases between the two ends. The CDR3 is made up of 15 amino acids.

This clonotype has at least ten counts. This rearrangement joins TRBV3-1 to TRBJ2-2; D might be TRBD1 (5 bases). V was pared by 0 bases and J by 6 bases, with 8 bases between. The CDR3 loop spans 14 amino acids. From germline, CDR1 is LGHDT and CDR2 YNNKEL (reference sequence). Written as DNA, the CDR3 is TGTGCCAGCAGCCAAGATGCGACAGCCGGGGAGCTGTTTTTT. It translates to CASSQDATAGELFF.

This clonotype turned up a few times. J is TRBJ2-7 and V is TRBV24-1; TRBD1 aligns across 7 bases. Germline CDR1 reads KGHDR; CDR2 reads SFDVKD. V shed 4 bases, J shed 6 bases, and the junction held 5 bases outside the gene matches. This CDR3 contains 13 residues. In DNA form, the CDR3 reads TGTGCCACCAGTGACGGGACAGCCCCCGAGCAGTACTTC. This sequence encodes CATSDGTAPEQYF.

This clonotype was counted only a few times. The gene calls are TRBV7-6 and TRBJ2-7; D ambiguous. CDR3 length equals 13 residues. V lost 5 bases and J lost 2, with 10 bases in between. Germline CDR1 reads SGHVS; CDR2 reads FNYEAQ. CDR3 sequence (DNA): TGTGCCAGCAGCCCTAATACTGCCTACGAGCAGTACTTC. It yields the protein CASSPNTAYEQYF.

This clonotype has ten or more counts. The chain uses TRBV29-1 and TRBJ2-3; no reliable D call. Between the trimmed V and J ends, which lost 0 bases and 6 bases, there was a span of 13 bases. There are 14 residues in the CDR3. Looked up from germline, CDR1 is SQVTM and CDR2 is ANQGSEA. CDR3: CSVEEWVVGDTQYF. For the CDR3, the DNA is TGCAGCGTTGAAGAGTGGGTCGTCGGGGATACGCAGTATTTT.

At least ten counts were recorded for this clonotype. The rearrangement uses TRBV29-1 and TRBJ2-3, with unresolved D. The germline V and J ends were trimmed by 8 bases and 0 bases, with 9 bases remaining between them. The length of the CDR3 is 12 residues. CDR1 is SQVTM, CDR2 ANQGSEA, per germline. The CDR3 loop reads CSPDISTDTQYF. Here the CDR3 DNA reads TGCAGCCCCGACATTAGCACAGATACGCAGTATTTT.

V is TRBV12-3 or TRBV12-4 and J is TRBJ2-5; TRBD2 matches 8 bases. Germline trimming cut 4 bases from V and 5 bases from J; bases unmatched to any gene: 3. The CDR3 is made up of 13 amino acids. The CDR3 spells CASSSPGGETQYF. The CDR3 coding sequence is TGTGCCAGCAGTTCCCCGGGGGGGGAGACCCAGTACTTC.

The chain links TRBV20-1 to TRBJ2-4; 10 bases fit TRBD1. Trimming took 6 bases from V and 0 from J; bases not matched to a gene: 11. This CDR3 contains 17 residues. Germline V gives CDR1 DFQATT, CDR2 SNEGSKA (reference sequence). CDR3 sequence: CSAPTGGVAVAKNIQYF. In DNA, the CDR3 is TGCAGTGCGCCGACAGGGGGCGTTGCTGTAGCCAAAAACATTCAGTACTTC.

The CDR3 nucleotides read TGCAGTGCTAGGGGGTTATTGGGATCCGCTTTCTTT. This codes for CSARGLLGSAFF. The chain joins TRBV20-1 to TRBJ1-1; D gene unclear. Germline V gene data show CDR1 as DFQATT and CDR2 as SNEGSKA (reference sequence). Trimming stripped 3 bases from V and 11 bases from J, with 16 bases between. The CDR3 sequence is 12 residues long.

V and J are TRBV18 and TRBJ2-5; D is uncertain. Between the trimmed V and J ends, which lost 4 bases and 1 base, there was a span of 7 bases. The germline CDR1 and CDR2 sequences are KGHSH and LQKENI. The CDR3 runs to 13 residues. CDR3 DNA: TGTGCCAGCTCACAGGAGATCCAAGAGACCCAGTACTTC. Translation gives CASSQEIQETQYF. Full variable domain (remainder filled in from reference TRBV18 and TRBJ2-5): NAGVMQNPRHLVRRRGQEARLRCSPMKGHSHVYWYRQLPEEGLKFMVYLQKENIIDESGMPKERFSAEFPKEGPSILRIQQVVRGDSAAYFCASSQEIQETQYFGPGTRLLVL.

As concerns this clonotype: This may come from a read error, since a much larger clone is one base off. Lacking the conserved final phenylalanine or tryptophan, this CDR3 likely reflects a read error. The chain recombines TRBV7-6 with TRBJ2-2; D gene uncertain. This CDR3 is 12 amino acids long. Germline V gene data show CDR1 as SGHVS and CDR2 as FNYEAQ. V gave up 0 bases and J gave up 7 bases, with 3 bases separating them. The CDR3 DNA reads TGTGCCAGCAGCTTAGCTTACGGGGAGCTGTTTCTT. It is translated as CASSLAYGELFL.

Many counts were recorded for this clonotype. The CDR3, as DNA: TGCAGTGCTTCATCCGGGACGTACAACAGCGAGCAGTACTTC. Protein product: CSASSGTYNSEQYF. This chain connects TRBV20-1 to TRBJ2-7, with D perhaps given as TRBD1 or TRBD2 (5 bases each). The CDR3 sequence is 14 residues long. The germline V and J ends were trimmed by 5 bases and 6 bases, with 20 bases remaining between them. The germline gives CDR1 DFQATT, CDR2 SNEGSKA (reference sequence).

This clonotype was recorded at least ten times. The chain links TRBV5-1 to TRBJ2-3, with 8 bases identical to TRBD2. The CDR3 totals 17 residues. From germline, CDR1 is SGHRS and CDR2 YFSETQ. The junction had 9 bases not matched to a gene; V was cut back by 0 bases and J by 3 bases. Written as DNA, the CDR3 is TGCGCCAGCAGCTTGGGGTCGGGACTAGAGATTACAGATACGCAGTATTTT. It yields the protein CASSLGSGLEITDTQYF.

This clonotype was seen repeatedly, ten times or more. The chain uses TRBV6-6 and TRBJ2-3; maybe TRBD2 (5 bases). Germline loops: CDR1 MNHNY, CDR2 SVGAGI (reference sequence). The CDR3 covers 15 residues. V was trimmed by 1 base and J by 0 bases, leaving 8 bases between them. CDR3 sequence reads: CASSYWASSTDTQYF. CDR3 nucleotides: TGTGCCAGCAGTTACTGGGCTAGCAGCACAGATACGCAGTATTTT.

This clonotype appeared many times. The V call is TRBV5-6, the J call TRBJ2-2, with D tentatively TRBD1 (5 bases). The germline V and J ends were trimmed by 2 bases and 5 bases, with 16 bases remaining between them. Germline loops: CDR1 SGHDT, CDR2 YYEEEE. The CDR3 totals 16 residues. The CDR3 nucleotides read TGTGCCAGCAGCTTCGAACAGGCGCCCCTTACCGGGGAGCTGTTTTTT. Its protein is CASSFEQAPLTGELFF.

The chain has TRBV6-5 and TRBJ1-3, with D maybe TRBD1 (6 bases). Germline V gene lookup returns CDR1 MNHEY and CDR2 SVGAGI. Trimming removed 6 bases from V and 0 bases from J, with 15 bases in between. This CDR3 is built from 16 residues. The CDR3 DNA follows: TGTGCCAGCAGCCCCTCCGGACAGTCCTCTGGAAACACCATATATTTT. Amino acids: CASSPSGQSSGNTIYF.